This passage covers 17 T cell receptor beta chains from one sample sequenced in a study of radiotherapy plus CTLA-4 blockade in lung cancer. The table came from immunoSEQ multiplex PCR; TCRdb's copy has only in-frame clones and leaves some out. The data show about 72,000 clones, roughly 75% seen once. Sequenced material: peripheral blood, taken from a patient treated with radiotherapy plus ipilimumab. All receptors derive from a human donor with non-small cell lung cancer who had a complete response to radiotherapy plus ipilimumab.

This clone has only one observation. The chain employs TRBV28 and TRBJ2-3; D gene uncertain. Per the germline V gene, CDR1 is MDHEN and CDR2 is SYDVKM. V lost 3 bases to trimming and J lost 7 bases, with 8 bases between them. There are 12 residues in the CDR3. The CDR3: CASSFRRNTQYF. DNA of the CDR3: TGTGCCAGCAGTTTCCGGCGGAATACGCAGTATTTT.

This CDR3 reads CASSSDRGPYNEQFF. The CDR3 nucleotides are TGCGCCAGCAGCTCGGACAGGGGGCCTTACAATGAGCAGTTCTTC. V gene TRBV4-3 combines with J gene TRBJ2-1, with TRBD1 matching 11 bases. Germline CDR1 is LGHNA and CDR2 is YSLEER. After removal of 5 bases from V and 4 bases from J, the junction contained 4 bases not matched to a gene. This CDR3 spans 15 amino acids.

The chain employs TRBV28 and TRBJ1-3, with 7 bases that match TRBD1. The CDR3 runs 14 residues. The germline V gene has CDR1 MDHEN and CDR2 SYDVKM. J gave up 4 bases and V 3 bases, and 3 bases lay outside the gene matches. CDR3 bases: TGTGCCAGCAGTTTTGGGACAGCCGGAAACACCATATATTTT. Translated: CASSFGTAGNTIYF.

This clone was recorded once. CDR3 sequence: CASSRGTSRGGTDTQYF. The CDR3 coding sequence is TGTGCCAGCAGTAGGGGGACTAGCCGAGGGGGCACAGATACGCAGTATTTT. The chain carries TRBV27 and TRBJ2-3, with TRBD2 matching 9 bases. V lost 5 bases to trimming and J lost 1 base; unmatched junction nucleotides: 10. The CDR3 runs 17 residues. CDR1 and CDR2 from the germline V gene are MNHEY and SMNVEV (reference sequence).

The chain joins TRBV10-1 to TRBJ2-1, with D unclear. Trimming removed 0 bases from V and 5 bases from J, with 8 bases in between. The germline CDR1 and CDR2 sequences are WNHNN and SYGVQD (reference sequence). The CDR3 sequence is 14 residues long. CDR3 amino acids: CASSESTADNEQFF. The CDR3 nucleotides read TGCGCCAGCAGTGAGTCGACCGCGGACAATGAGCAGTTCTTC.

The rearrangement joins TRBV11-2 to TRBJ2-6, with D hard to call. Germline assignment: CDR1 SGHAT and CDR2 FQNNGV. This CDR3 has 14 amino acids. The V end lost 1 base, the J end lost 4 bases, and 5 bases lay between the germline ends. The CDR3 DNA is TGTGCCAGCAGCTTAGTCGGCGGGGCCAACGTCCTGACTTTC. It specifies CASSLVGGANVLTF. The full variable domain, completed using reference TRBV11-2 and TRBJ2-6, is EAGVAQSPRYKIIEKRQSVAFWCNPISGHATLYWYQQILGQGPKLLIQFQNNGVVDDSQLPKDRFSAERLKGVDSTLKIQPAKLEDSAVYLCASSLVGGANVLTFGAGSRLTVL.

V and J are TRBV29-1 and TRBJ1-5; D perhaps matches TRBD1 (6 bases). CDR3 length: 18 amino acids. The germline gives CDR1 SQVTM, CDR2 ANQGSEA. V dropped 0 bases and J dropped 2 bases, with 20 bases sitting between them. CDR3 sequence: CSVEDLRGGAVGNQPQHF. The CDR3 region has the DNA TGCAGCGTTGAAGATCTTAGGGGGGGGGCGGTTGGCAATCAGCCCCAGCATTTT. The full variable domain, completed using reference TRBV29-1 and TRBJ1-5, is SAVISQKPSRDICQRGTSLTIQCQVDSQVTMMFWYRQQPGQSLTLIATANQGSEATYESGFVIDKFPISRPNLTFSTLTVSNMSPEDSSIYLCSVEDLRGGAVGNQPQHFGDGTRLSIL.

The chain employs TRBV7-2 and TRBJ2-1; 8 bases agree with TRBD2. CDR3 length equals 15 residues. V lost 5 bases, J lost 7 bases, and 10 bases stayed unmatched. Per germline, CDR1 SGHTA and CDR2 FQGNSA. DNA for the CDR3: TGTGCCAGCAGCAATAGCGGGACATCGGGGAATGAGCAGTTCTTC. Amino acid sequence: CASSNSGTSGNEQFF.

The chain combines TRBV19 with TRBJ1-2; D unclear. CDR1 LNHDA and CDR2 SQIVND come from the germline V gene (reference sequence). Trimming left V 3 bases short and J 6 bases short, with 11 bases between. The CDR3 contains 13 residues. The CDR3 is CASSMFRQDGYTF. CDR3 coding DNA: TGTGCCAGTAGTATGTTTCGGCAGGATGGCTACACCTTC. The full variable domain, completed using reference TRBV19 and TRBJ1-2, is DGGITQSPKYLFRKEGQNVTLSCEQNLNHDAMYWYRQDPGQGLRLIYYSQIVNDFQKGDIAEGYSVSREKKESFPLTVTSAQKNPTAFYLCASSMFRQDGYTFGSGTRLTVV.

The chain is built from TRBV5-1 and TRBJ1-6; D call uncertain. Germline loops: CDR1 SGHRS, CDR2 YFSETQ. CDR3 size: 17 residues. Trimming took 2 bases from V and 0 from J, leaving 12 bases between them. This CDR3 reads CASSFDVASSYNSPLHF. In DNA form, the CDR3 reads TGCGCCAGCAGCTTCGACGTCGCCAGCTCCTATAATTCACCCCTCCACTTT.

The chain links TRBV18 to TRBJ2-7; TRBD2 matches 11 bases. V gave up 3 bases and J gave up 2 bases; unmatched junction bases: 3. Germline V CDR1 and CDR2: KGHSH, LQKENI. CDR3 size: 15 residues. The DNA for the CDR3 is TGTGCCAGCTCACCTGGACTAGCGGGCACCTACGAGCAGTACTTC. Translating it yields CASSPGLAGTYEQYF.

The chain couples TRBV5-6 to TRBJ2-5; 7 bases align to TRBD2. The CDR3 sequence is 15 residues long. Germline-derived CDR1 and CDR2 are SGHDT and YYEEEE. J was trimmed by 0 bases and V by 2 bases; bases with no gene match: 4. CDR3 amino acids: CASSFRDYYQETQYF. In nucleotides, the CDR3 is TGTGCCAGCAGCTTCCGGGACTACTACCAAGAGACCCAGTACTTC.

The chain is built from TRBV28 and TRBJ2-7; a weak D match, TRBD1 (5 bases). Germline V gene data show CDR1 as MDHEN and CDR2 as SYDVKM. The ends were cut back, 6 bases at V and 5 bases at J, with 20 bases in the middle. This CDR3 is built from 15 residues. For the CDR3, the DNA is TGTGCCAGCAGCCCCCCCCTACTCAGGGCCCACGAGCAGTACTTC. This translates into CASSPPLLRAHEQYF. Full variable domain (rest looked up from reference TRBV28 and TRBJ2-7): DVKVTQSSRYLVKRTGEKVFLECVQDMDHENMFWYRQDPGLGLRLIYFSYDVKMKEKGDIPEGYSVSREKKERFSLILESASTNQTSMYLCASSPPLLRAHEQYFGPGTRLTVT.

In its sample, this clone was seen a few times. V usage is TRBV6-6 and J usage is TRBJ2-5; maybe TRBD1 (5 bases). Looked up from germline, CDR1 is MNHNY and CDR2 is SVGAGI (reference sequence). The CDR3 is made up of 11 amino acids. V lost 4 bases and J lost 9, with 9 bases in between. CDR3 region: CASSFQGSQYF. The CDR3 DNA sequence: TGTGCCAGCAGTTTCCAGGGTTCCCAGTACTTC.

The chain links TRBV4-3 to TRBJ2-7, with D hard to call. CDR1 and CDR2 from the germline V gene are LGHNA and YSLEER. V was clipped by 1 base and J by 4 bases, with 17 bases between them. This CDR3 has 16 residues. The CDR3 loop is CASSQAQGFGEYEQYF. Written as DNA, the CDR3 is TGCGCCAGCAGCCAAGCCCAAGGGTTTGGGGAATACGAGCAGTACTTC.

The chain joins TRBV29-1 to TRBJ1-2, with a tentative D call TRBD1 (6 bases). The CDR3 spans 15 residues. Between the trimmed V and J ends, which lost 3 bases and 2 bases, there was a span of 16 bases. Germline CDR1 reads SQVTM; CDR2 reads ANQGSEA. This chain's CDR3 is CSVDPGRQANYGYTF. The CDR3 DNA follows: TGCAGCGTTGACCCCGGGCGACAGGCCAACTATGGCTACACCTTC.

The CDR3 sequence: CASSLGTGGNQPQHF. In nucleotides, the CDR3 is TGTGCCAGCTCACTAGGGACAGGGGGCAATCAGCCCCAGCATTTT. This rearrangement joins TRBV18 to TRBJ1-5; 10 nucleotides match TRBD1. V was clipped by 4 bases and J by 2 bases; unmatched bases: 2. The CDR3 extends over 15 amino acids. Germline V lookup: CDR1 KGHSH, CDR2 LQKENI. The full variable domain, rest sourced from reference TRBV18 and TRBJ1-5, is NAGVMQNPRHLVRRRGQEARLRCSPMKGHSHVYWYRQLPEEGLKFMVYLQKENIIDESGMPKERFSAEFPKEGPSILRIQQVVRGDSAAYFCASSLGTGGNQPQHFGDGTRLSIL.